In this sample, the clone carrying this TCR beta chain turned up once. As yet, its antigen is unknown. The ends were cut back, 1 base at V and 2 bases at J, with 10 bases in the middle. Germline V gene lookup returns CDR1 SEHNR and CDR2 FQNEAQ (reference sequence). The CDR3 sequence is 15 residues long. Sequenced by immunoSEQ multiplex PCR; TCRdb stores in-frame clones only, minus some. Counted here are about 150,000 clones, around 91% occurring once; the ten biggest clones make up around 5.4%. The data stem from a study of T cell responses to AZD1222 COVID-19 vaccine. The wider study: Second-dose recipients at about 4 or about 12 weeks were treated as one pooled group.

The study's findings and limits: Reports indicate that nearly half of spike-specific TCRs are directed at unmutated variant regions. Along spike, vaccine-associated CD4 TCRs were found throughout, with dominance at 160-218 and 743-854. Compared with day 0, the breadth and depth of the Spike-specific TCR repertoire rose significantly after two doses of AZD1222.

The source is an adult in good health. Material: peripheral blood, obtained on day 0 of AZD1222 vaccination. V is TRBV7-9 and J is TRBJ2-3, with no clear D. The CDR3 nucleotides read TGTGCCAGCAGCTTAGACCTGATGAACACAGATACGCAGTATTTT. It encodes CASSLDLMNTDTQYF.